This is a list of T cell receptor beta chains from one sample in a study of T cells in Graves' hyperthyroidism and ophthalmopathy. TCRdb called the multiplex PCR reads again in MiXCR, with one record for every CDR3 protein. The sample shows around 350,000 distinct CDR3 sequences, 14% of them seen only once. The sample consisted of blood. Receptors were obtained from a woman younger than 45 with Graves' ophthalmopathy. CDR3s include the opening cysteine and the closing phenylalanine or tryptophan. Each record gives: J gene, V gene, clone size, CDR3 length, D gene, CDR3 protein, CDR3 DNA. The D gene is left open where the match is weak. The size field is filled for only some rows; it gives once, few, many or a size class.

TRBJ1-3,TRBV18,many,16,.,CASSPPEQHSGNTIYF,TGTGCCAGCTCACCACCTGAACAGCACTCTGGAAACACCATATATTTT
TRBJ2-3,TRBV28,many,15,.,CASSPVGRARDTQYF,TGTGCCAGCAGTCCCGTCGGCAGGGCCCGGGATACGCAGTATTTT
TRBJ1-2,TRBV10-2,many,13,TRBD1,CASVGQASGGYTF,TGCGCCAGCGTAGGACAGGCCTCGGGGGGCTACACCTTC
TRBJ1-1,TRBV20-1,many,15,.,CSAEKGLLESTEAFF,TGCAGTGCTGAAAAGGGGCTTTTAGAGTCCACTGAAGCTTTCTTT
TRBJ2-3,TRBV20-1,.,13,.,CSAALDYTDTQYF,TGCAGTGCTGCCCTAGATTACACAGATACGCAGTATTTT
TRBJ1-2,TRBV20-1,many,10,.,CSATDYGYTF,TGCAGTGCTACGGACTATGGCTACACCTTC
TRBJ2-1,TRBV27,many,15,TRBD2,CASSYGGGGINEQFF,TGTGCCAGCAGTTACGGGGGGGGGGGTATCAATGAGCAGTTCTTC
TRBJ2-1,TRBV28,many,11,.,CACERGYEQFF,TGTGCCTGCGAGAGGGGTTATGAGCAGTTCTTC
TRBJ2-5,TRBV10-3,many,13,.,CAISEPTVGTQYF,TGTGCCATCAGTGAGCCCACCGTCGGGACCCAGTACTTC
TRBJ1-5,TRBV20-1,few,13,.,CSVAGATKQPQHF,TGCAGTGTTGCGGGCGCCACCAAACAGCCCCAGCATTTT
TRBJ2-1,TRBV9,few,17,TRBD2,CASSERGGGLAGNEQFF,TGTGCCAGCAGCGAAAGGGGAGGGGGACTAGCGGGTAATGAGCAGTTCTTC
TRBJ2-7,TRBV27,many,14,TRBD2,CASSMTSGGDEQYF,TGTGCCAGCAGTATGACTAGCGGGGGTGACGAGCAGTACTTC
TRBJ1-5,TRBV5-1,many,13,.,CASSFNSNQPQHF,TGCGCCAGCAGCTTCAATAGCAATCAGCCCCAGCATTTT
TRBJ2-5,TRBV24-1,many,15,TRBD2,CATMGTSGAQETQYF,TGTGCCACCATGGGGACTAGCGGGGCACAAGAGACCCAGTACTTC
TRBJ2-7,TRBV30,many,16,.,CAWSGARGRPSYEQYF,TGTGCCTGGAGTGGGGCACGGGGTCGACCCTCCTACGAGCAGTACTTC
TRBJ2-1,TRBV11-2,many,14,.,CASSPAGRYNEQFF,TGTGCCAGCAGCCCCGCCGGGCGGTACAATGAGCAGTTCTTC
TRBJ1-6,TRBV28,once,15,TRBD1,CASSLPGQMNSPLHF,TGTGCCAGCAGTTTACCGGGACAGATGAATTCACCCCTCCACTTT
TRBJ1-5,TRBV6-2/TRBV6-3,.,15,TRBD1,CASRREGQNNQPQHF,TGTGCCAGCCGGCGGGAGGGACAGAACAATCAGCCCCAGCATTTT
TRBJ1-1,TRBV29-1,few,12,TRBD1,CSGDRVHTEAFF,TGCAGCGGGGACAGGGTTCACACTGAAGCTTTCTTT
TRBJ1-5,TRBV6-1,few,14,TRBD1,CASRSGQVNQPQHF,TGTGCCAGCCGTTCGGGACAGGTCAATCAGCCCCAGCATTTT
TRBJ1-4,TRBV27,many,14,TRBD1,CASSATGDGEKLFF,TGTGCCAGCAGTGCCACAGGGGATGGTGAAAAACTGTTTTTT
TRBJ2-1,TRBV7-3,many,13,TRBD2,CASSPLGGYEQFF,TGTGCCAGCAGCCCCCTCGGGGGGTATGAGCAGTTCTTC
TRBJ1-3,TRBV9,.,17,.,CASSPGLSGGAGNTIYF,TGTGCCAGCAGCCCAGGCCTTTCGGGGGGTGCCGGAAACACCATATATTTT
TRBJ2-1,TRBV11-2,many,14,TRBD2,CASSYSGGVYEQFF,TGTGCCAGCAGTTATAGCGGGGGGGTGTATGAGCAGTTCTTC
TRBJ2-4,TRBV5-5,many,11,.,CASSLTGIQYF,TGTGCCAGCAGCCTCACGGGCATTCAGTACTTC
TRBJ1-2,TRBV6-1,many,13,.,CASRETDYYGYTF,TGTGCCAGCAGAGAAACTGATTACTATGGCTACACCTTC
TRBJ2-3,TRBV20-1,many,15,TRBD2,CSATDLAGGLYTQYF,TGCAGTGCTACAGACCTAGCGGGGGGGCTATATACGCAGTATTTT
TRBJ2-7,TRBV11-2,many,12,TRBD1,CATRGPLREQYF,TGTGCCACCAGGGGGCCCCTACGAGAGCAGTACTTC
TRBJ1-5,TRBV12-5,many,14,.,CASGRTVGSQPQHF,TGTGCTAGTGGTAGAACAGTCGGCAGTCAGCCCCAGCATTTT
TRBJ2-7,TRBV28,many,17,.,CASSFPKRQADSYEQYF,TGTGCCAGCAGTTTCCCCAAGCGACAGGCTGACTCCTACGAGCAGTACTTC
TRBJ2-1,TRBV7-8,.,16,TRBD2,CAGAADGSGRPNEQFF,TGTGCCGGGGCTGCGGACGGTAGCGGGAGACCTAATGAGCAGTTCTTC
TRBJ2-1,TRBV4-1,few,16,.,CASSQDASISYNEQFF,TGCGCCAGCAGCCAAGATGCGAGTATATCCTACAATGAGCAGTTCTTC
TRBJ1-6,TRBV7-6,few,15,.,CASTPLDGVNSPLHF,TGTGCCAGCACCCCGCTCGACGGGGTTAATTCACCCCTCCACTTT
TRBJ1-5,TRBV12-3/TRBV12-4,many,14,.,CASSLTQENQPQHF,TGTGCCAGCAGTCTGACACAGGAGAATCAGCCCCAGCATTTT
TRBJ2-2,TRBV6-2/TRBV6-3,few,13,.,CASRTAPAGELFF,TGTGCCAGCAGAACAGCCCCCGCCGGGGAGCTGTTTTTT
TRBJ1-1,TRBV10-3,.,16,.,CAISEAKRVLSTEAFF,TGTGCCATCAGTGAGGCGAAGAGGGTATTGAGCACTGAAGCTTTCTTT
TRBJ1-6,TRBV18,many,14,TRBD1,CASSTGGSGAPLHF,TGTGCCAGCTCGACAGGGGGCTCAGGTGCACCCCTCCACTTT
TRBJ2-6,TRBV28,many,16,.,CASSFIGITGANVLTF,TGTGCCAGCAGTTTCATCGGTATTACTGGGGCCAACGTCCTGACTTTC